Given below is one TCR beta chain in context. Its antigen is unidentified. The data belong to a study of chemoradiotherapy in HPV16-positive cancers. Study in general: Functional T-cell assays on two HPV16-positive patients' cells defined candidate HPV-specific clones and common TCR motifs. Study-level results: During treatment, candidate HPV-specific clones and E7-related motifs expanded in tumor. Better recurrence-free survival went with HPV-responsive T-cell expansion in HPV16-positive patients.

Germline CDR1 SNHLY, CDR2 FYNNEI. CDR3 size: 15 residues. Trimming at V came to 6 bases and at J to 7 bases, leaving 12 bases not matched to a gene. Method: immunoSEQ multiplex PCR; TCRdb's copy keeps in-frame clones and lacks some. This sample has more than 25,000 clones, with more than 85% found just once. The chain employs TRBV2 and TRBJ1-5; TRBD1 aligns across 7 bases. The TCR comes from a human donor with HPV-associated anogenital cancer. The sequences come from blood, collected from a patient who underwent chemoradiotherapy. CDR3 nucleotides: TGTGCCAGCAGCACGAGGCGACAGGGAAGCCAGCCCCAGCATTTT. Translating it yields CASSTRRQGSQPQHF.